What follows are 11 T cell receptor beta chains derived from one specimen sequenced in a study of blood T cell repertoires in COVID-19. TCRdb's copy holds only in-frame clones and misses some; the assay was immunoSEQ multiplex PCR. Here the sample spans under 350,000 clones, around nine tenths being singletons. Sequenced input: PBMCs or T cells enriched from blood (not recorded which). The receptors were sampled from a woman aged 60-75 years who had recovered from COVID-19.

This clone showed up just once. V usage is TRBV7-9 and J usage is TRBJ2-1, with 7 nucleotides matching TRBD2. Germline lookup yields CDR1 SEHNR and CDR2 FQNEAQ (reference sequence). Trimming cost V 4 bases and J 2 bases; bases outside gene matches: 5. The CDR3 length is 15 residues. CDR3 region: CASSSRGIPYNEQFF. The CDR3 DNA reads TGTGCCAGCAGCTCGCGGGGGATTCCCTACAATGAGCAGTTCTTC.

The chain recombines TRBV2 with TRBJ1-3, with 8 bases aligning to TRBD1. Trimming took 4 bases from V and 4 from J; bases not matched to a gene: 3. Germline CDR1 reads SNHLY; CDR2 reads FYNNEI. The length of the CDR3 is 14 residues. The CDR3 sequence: CASSGQGRGNTIYF. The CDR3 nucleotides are TGTGCCAGCAGTGGACAGGGGAGAGGAAACACCATATATTTT.

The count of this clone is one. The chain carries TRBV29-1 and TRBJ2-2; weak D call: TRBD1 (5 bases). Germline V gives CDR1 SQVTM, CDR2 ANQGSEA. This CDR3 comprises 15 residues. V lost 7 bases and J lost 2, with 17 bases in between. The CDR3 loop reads CSAQQGGPNTGELFF. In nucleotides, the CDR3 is TGCAGCGCCCAGCAGGGCGGACCTAACACCGGGGAGCTGTTTTTT.

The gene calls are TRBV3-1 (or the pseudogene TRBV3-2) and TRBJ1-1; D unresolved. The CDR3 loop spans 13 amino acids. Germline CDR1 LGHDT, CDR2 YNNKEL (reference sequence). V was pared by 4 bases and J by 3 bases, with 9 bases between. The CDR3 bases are TGTGCCAGCAGCCTTTACACCTACACTGAAGCTTTCTTT. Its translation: CASSLYTYTEAFF.

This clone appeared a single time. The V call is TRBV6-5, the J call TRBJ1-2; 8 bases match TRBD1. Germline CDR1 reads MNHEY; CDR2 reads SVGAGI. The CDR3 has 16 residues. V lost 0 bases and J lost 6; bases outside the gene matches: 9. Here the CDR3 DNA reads TGTGCCAGCAGTTACTCTTGGGGACAGGCACCGGATGGCTACACCTTC. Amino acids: CASSYSWGQAPDGYTF.

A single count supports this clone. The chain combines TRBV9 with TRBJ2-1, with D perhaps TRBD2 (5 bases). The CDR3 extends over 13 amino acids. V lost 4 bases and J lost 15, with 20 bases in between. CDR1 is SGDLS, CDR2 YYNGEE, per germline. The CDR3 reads CASSPVWSCEGFF. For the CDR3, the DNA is TGTGCCAGCAGCCCCGTTTGGAGCTGTGAGGGGTTCTTC.

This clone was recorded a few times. The CDR3 coding sequence is TGCAGTGCTAGTCAAGGGGCTAACACTGAAGCTTTCTTT. Encoded protein: CSASQGANTEAFF. The chain links TRBV20-1 to TRBJ1-1, with D possibly matching TRBD1 (5 bases). CDR3 length: 13 residues. Trimming took off 3 bases at V and 2 bases at J, with 10 bases between the two ends. CDR1 is DFQATT, CDR2 SNEGSKA, per germline (reference sequence).

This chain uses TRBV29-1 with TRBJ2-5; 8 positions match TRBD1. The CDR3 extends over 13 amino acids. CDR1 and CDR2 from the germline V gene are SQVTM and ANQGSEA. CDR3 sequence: CSWRDRTRETQYF. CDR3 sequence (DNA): TGCTCATGGAGGGACAGGACGAGGGAGACCCAGTACTTC. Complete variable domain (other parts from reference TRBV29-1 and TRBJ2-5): SAVISQKPSRDICQRGTSLTIQCQVDSQVTMMFWYRQQPGQSLTLIATANQGSEATYESGFVIDKFPISRPNLTFSTLTVSNMSPEDSSIYLCSWRDRTRETQYFGPGTRLLVL.

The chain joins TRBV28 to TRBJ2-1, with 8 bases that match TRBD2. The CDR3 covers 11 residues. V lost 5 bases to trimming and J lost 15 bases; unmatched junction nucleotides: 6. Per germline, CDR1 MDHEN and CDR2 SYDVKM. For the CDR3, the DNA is TGTGCCAGCAGTCGTAGCGGGATTCCGTTCTTC. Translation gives CASSRSGIPFF.

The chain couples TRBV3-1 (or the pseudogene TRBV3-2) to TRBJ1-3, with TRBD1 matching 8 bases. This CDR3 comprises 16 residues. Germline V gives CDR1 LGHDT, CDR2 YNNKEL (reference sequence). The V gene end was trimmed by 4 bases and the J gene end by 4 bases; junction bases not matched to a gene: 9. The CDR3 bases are TGTGCCAGCAGCCTGACAGGGGACTTGGCAGGAAACACCATATATTTT. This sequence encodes CASSLTGDLAGNTIYF.

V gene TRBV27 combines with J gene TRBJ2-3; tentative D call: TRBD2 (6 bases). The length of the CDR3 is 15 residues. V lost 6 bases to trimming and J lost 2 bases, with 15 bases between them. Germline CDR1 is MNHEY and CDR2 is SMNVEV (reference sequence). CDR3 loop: CASRGELAFTDTQYF. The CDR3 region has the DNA TGTGCCAGCAGGGGAGAACTAGCCTTCACAGATACGCAGTATTTT.